A selection of T cell receptor beta chains follows, all from one sample in a study of CD8 T cells in ankylosing spondylitis. MiXCR, applied by TCRdb to the 5' RACE reads, yields one record per CDR3 protein. The sample contains tens of thousands of distinct CDR3 sequences, 27% of which appear only once. Sequenced material: blood, either unsorted or a sorted T cell fraction (not recorded which). These receptors were obtained from a male donor with ankylosing spondylitis or in good health (not recorded which). Both conserved end residues are part of each CDR3. A D gene is named only where the DNA matches it firmly. A row's size may be missing; if present it is once, few, many or a size class.

D gene	V gene	J gene	clone size	CDR3 DNA	CDR3 protein
TRBD2	TRBV20-1	TRBJ2-1	NA	TGCAGTGCTAGAGAGACTAGCGGCCTGAATGAGCAGTTCTTC	CSARETSGLNEQFF
TRBD1	TRBV4-2	TRBJ1-1	few	TGTGCCAGCAGCCCGCCCGGGACAGCAAACACTGAAGCTTTCTTT	CASSPPGTANTEAFF
NA	TRBV7-2	TRBJ2-5	few	TGTGCCAGCAGCTTACCCAGGGGTCTGAGTGAAGAGACCCAGTACTTC	CASSLPRGLSEETQYF
TRBD1	TRBV7-9	TRBJ1-6	few	TGTGCCAGCAGACCGGGACAGAGCTCCTATAATTCACCCCTCCACTTT	CASRPGQSSYNSPLHF
TRBD1	TRBV5-1	TRBJ2-7	NA	TGCGCCAGCAGTCATCCGCCGGGACAGTTGGTATACGAGCAGTACTTC	CASSHPPGQLVYEQYF
NA	TRBV20-1	TRBJ2-2	NA	TGCAGTGCTTTTCGGGAAATGGGAACCGGGGAGCTGTTTTTT	CSAFREMGTGELFF
NA	TRBV20-1	TRBJ2-7	NA	TGCAGTGCTAGAGATGCGGGGATTGCATCCTACGAGCAGTACTTC	CSARDAGIASYEQYF
NA	TRBV29-1	TRBJ2-2	few	TGCAGCGCCAGGAGCCCGAACACCGGGGAGCTGTTTTTT	CSARSPNTGELFF
NA	TRBV11-1	TRBJ1-6	NA	TGTGCCAGCAGCTTAGGTCTCGAGAATTCACCCCTCCACTTT	CASSLGLENSPLHF
NA	TRBV18	TRBJ2-4	NA	TGTGCCAGCTCATCAGATCGGCAGCGAGCCAAAAACATTCAGTACTTC	CASSSDRQRAKNIQYF
NA	TRBV12-3/TRBV12-4	TRBJ1-1	many	TGTGCCAGTGGGAGCACTGAAGCTTTCTTT	CASGSTEAFF
NA	TRBV30	TRBJ1-5	NA	TGTGCCTGGAGTGTAGGGGCAGGGCGGCAGCCCCAGCATTTT	CAWSVGAGRQPQHF
TRBD1	TRBV12-3/TRBV12-4	TRBJ1-6	NA	TGTGCCAGCAGTTCCGGACAGGTTAATTCACCCCTCCACTTT	CASSSGQVNSPLHF
TRBD1	TRBV20-1	TRBJ1-5	few	TGCAGTGCCCTGGGACAGGGGGCCAGCACCCAGCATTTT	CSALGQGASTQHF
TRBD1	TRBV4-1	TRBJ1-5	NA	TGCGCCAGCAGCCAAGCGGCAGGGGGCCAGCCCCAGCATTTT	CASSQAAGGQPQHF
NA	TRBV20-1	TRBJ1-4	few	TGCAGTGCTAGAGGGACACCTGAGAGGGAAAAACTGTTTTTT	CSARGTPEREKLFF
NA	TRBV3-1	TRBJ2-3	few	TGTGCCAGCAGCCCCGAAAGCGACTCTTACACAGATACGCAGTATTTT	CASSPESDSYTDTQYF
TRBD1	TRBV27	TRBJ2-3	NA	TGTGCCAGCAGGGGACAGAGCACAGATACGCAGTATTTT	CASRGQSTDTQYF
NA	TRBV30	TRBJ2-3	NA	TGTGCCTGGAAGAGGACTCGTTCAGATACGCAGTATTTT	CAWKRTRSDTQYF
NA	TRBV5-1	TRBJ2-5	few	TGCGCCAGCAGCCCGGCCCGTCCGTACCAAGAGACCCAGTACTTC	CASSPARPYQETQYF
NA	TRBV7-9	TRBJ2-1	NA	TGTGCCAGCAGCCATGCCGGGACGGGGCAGTTCTTC	CASSHAGTGQFF
NA	TRBV5-1	TRBJ1-5	few	TGCGCCAGCAGCTTGGACAGCGGCAATCAGCCCCAGCATTTT	CASSLDSGNQPQHF
NA	TRBV7-2	TRBJ2-3	NA	TGTGCCAGCAGCTTAAGAGGTCGCACAGATACGCAGTATTTT	CASSLRGRTDTQYF
TRBD1	TRBV29-1	TRBJ2-7	few	TGCAGCGCGGCCGGGACAGGGGGCTACGAGCAGTACTTC	CSAAGTGGYEQYF
NA	TRBV12-3/TRBV12-4	TRBJ2-1	NA	TGTGCCAGCGGCCGTGGACTACCCAATGAGCAGTTCTTC	CASGRGLPNEQFF
TRBD2	TRBV9	TRBJ2-1	NA	TGTGCCAGCAGCGTCGGGACTAGTCACAATGAGCAGTTCTTC	CASSVGTSHNEQFF
TRBD1	TRBV27	TRBJ1-5	NA	TGTGCCAGCAGTTTTACCGGACAGGGGGCGAAGGCTCGCAATCAGCCCCAGCATTTT	CASSFTGQGAKARNQPQHF
TRBD1	TRBV10-3	TRBJ1-2	NA	TGTGCCATGGCGACAGGGGAAGGGACTCACAATGGCTACACCTTC	CAMATGEGTHNGYTF
NA	TRBV20-1	TRBJ2-1	NA	TGCAGTGCTGTGGACATCTTTTACAATGAGCAGTTCTTC	CSAVDIFYNEQFF
TRBD2	TRBV20-1	TRBJ2-1	NA	TGCAGTGCTAGAGCTAGCGGGACGTATGAGCAGTTCTTC	CSARASGTYEQFF
TRBD2	TRBV5-1	TRBJ2-3	many	TGCGCCAGCAGCTTGGCCGGAGGCGGGGGGGCCGATACGCAGTATTTT	CASSLAGGGGADTQYF
NA	TRBV20-1	TRBJ2-3	NA	TGCAGTGCTTCCTACCTACAGGGTTACACAGATACGCAGTATTTT	CSASYLQGYTDTQYF
NA	TRBV20-1	TRBJ2-1	NA	TGCAGTGCCCCCCTAGCAGGGTTACCGTTCTTC	CSAPLAGLPFF